These 31 T cell receptor beta chains were all obtained from the same sample, sequenced in a study of T cell responses to AZD1222 COVID-19 vaccine. Clones were read by immunoSEQ multiplex PCR, and TCRdb kept only the in-frame ones, dropping some. The profile covers some 100,000 clones, with approximately 87% appearing a single time and 3.3% taken by the ten largest. The specimen was peripheral blood, collected on day 0 of AZD1222 vaccination. Source of these receptors: an adult in good health.

This clone appeared a few times. This chain connects TRBV3-1 (or the pseudogene TRBV3-2) to TRBJ1-1; D unresolved. The CDR3 loop spans 13 amino acids. CDR1 and CDR2 (germline): LGHDT, YNNKEL (reference sequence). Trimming took 6 bases from V and 1 from J, leaving 9 bases between them. CDR3 nucleotide sequence: TGTGCCAGCAGGGTTGGAACGAACACTGAAGCTTTCTTT. It yields the protein CASRVGTNTEAFF.

This rearrangement joins TRBV28 to TRBJ1-6, with D perhaps TRBD1 (5 bases). V was clipped by 4 bases and J by 9 bases, with 7 bases between them. The germline V gene encodes CDR1 MDHEN and CDR2 SYDVKM. The CDR3 contains 12 residues. CDR3 loop: CASSSGGSPLHF. The CDR3 DNA reads as TGTGCCAGCAGTTCCGGGGGTTCACCCCTCCACTTT. Combining the CDR3 with reference TRBV28 and TRBJ1-6 gives the whole variable domain DVKVTQSSRYLVKRTGEKVFLECVQDMDHENMFWYRQDPGLGLRLIYFSYDVKMKEKGDIPEGYSVSREKKERFSLILESASTNQTSMYLCASSSGGSPLHFGNGTRLTVT.

V gene TRBV7-9 combines with J gene TRBJ1-2, with 8 bases aligning to TRBD1. Germline CDR1 is SEHNR and CDR2 is FQNEAQ (reference sequence). The CDR3 length is 15 residues. With V trimmed by 0 bases and J by 6 bases, 6 bases remained unmatched. The CDR3: CASSLAADRADGYTF. The CDR3 nucleotides read TGTGCCAGCAGCTTAGCCGCGGACAGGGCGGATGGCTACACCTTC.

The chain links TRBV7-9 to TRBJ1-4; 11 positions match TRBD1. Germline trimming cut 5 bases from V and 5 bases from J; bases unmatched to any gene: 10. In germline, CDR1 is SEHNR, CDR2 FQNEAQ (reference sequence). The CDR3 loop spans 17 amino acids. In DNA, the CDR3 is TGTGCCAGCAGCCGCATTGGAGGACAGGGGGCCAATGAAAAACTGTTTTTT. Amino acid sequence: CASSRIGGQGANEKLFF.

This clone was recorded a few times. The V gene is TRBV27, the J gene TRBJ1-2; a possible D gene is TRBD1 (5 bases). V was pared by 3 bases and J by 4 bases, with 21 bases between. The CDR3 runs 17 residues. The germline CDR1 and CDR2 sequences are MNHEY and SMNVEV (reference sequence). The CDR3 reads CASSLPRRIREPYGYTF. The DNA of the CDR3 is TGTGCCAGCAGTTTGCCACGTAGGATCAGGGAACCCTATGGCTACACCTTC.

This clone occurred once. The V and J genes are TRBV11-1 and TRBJ2-7; D gene unclear. The V end lost 0 bases, the J end lost 2 bases, and 11 bases lay between the germline ends. Germline V gene data show CDR1 as SGHAT and CDR2 as FQDESV (reference sequence). The CDR3 has 15 residues. This CDR3 reads CASSLASSYPYEQYF. Written as DNA, the CDR3 is TGTGCCAGCAGCTTAGCCTCCAGCTACCCCTACGAGCAGTACTTC.

V is TRBV6-5 and J is TRBJ1-5; D not certain. Germline loops: CDR1 MNHEY, CDR2 SVGAGI. V was pared by 4 bases and J by 13 bases, with 11 bases between. The CDR3 loop spans 11 amino acids. The CDR3 loop is CASSFGRDQHF. The CDR3 nucleotides read TGTGCCAGCAGTTTTGGCCGGGATCAGCATTTT.

The chain combines TRBV28 with TRBJ1-1; 8 bases are shared with TRBD1. The CDR3 spans 13 residues. V shed 3 bases and J 11 bases; nucleotides not matched to a gene: 8. Per the germline V gene, CDR1 is MDHEN and CDR2 is SYDVKM. The CDR3 region is CASSFPDRVGAFF. As DNA, the CDR3 is TGTGCCAGCAGTTTCCCGGACAGGGTCGGTGCTTTCTTT.

A word on this clone: One junction end disagrees with the germline gene, perhaps due to a read error. The chain couples TRBV4-3 to TRBJ1-1; D is undetermined. CDR3 size: 14 residues. CDR1 is LGHNA, CDR2 YSLEER, per germline. The CDR3 sequence: CASSQDGVNTEAFF. In DNA, the CDR3 is TGCGCCAGCAGTCAAGATGGGGTTAACACTGAAGCTTTCTTT.

J is TRBJ2-7 and V is TRBV2, with 8 bases that match TRBD2. Germline V gives CDR1 SNHLY, CDR2 FYNNEI. Trimming cost V 6 bases and J 4 bases; bases outside gene matches: 8. This CDR3 region has 14 residues. DNA for the CDR3: TGTGCCAGCAGGGCCCGGGGGGGGCTATACGAGCAGTACTTC. This gives the protein CASRARGGLYEQYF.

This clone was picked up one time. The chain has TRBV19 and TRBJ2-2; D tentatively reads TRBD1 or TRBD2 (6 bases each). CDR3 length equals 15 residues. Germline V lookup: CDR1 LNHDA, CDR2 SQIVND (reference sequence). V gave up 7 bases and J gave up 4 bases, with 16 bases separating them. CDR3 sequence: CASTAPGAVTGELFF. The CDR3 DNA sequence: TGTGCCAGTACCGCTCCGGGGGCGGTCACCGGGGAGCTGTTTTTT. The full variable domain, rest sourced from reference TRBV19 and TRBJ2-2, is DGGITQSPKYLFRKEGQNVTLSCEQNLNHDAMYWYRQDPGQGLRLIYYSQIVNDFQKGDIAEGYSVSREKKESFPLTVTSAQKNPTAFYLCASTAPGAVTGELFFGEGSRLTVL.

V gene TRBV18 combines with J gene TRBJ1-1; TRBD1 might be the D (6 bases). The CDR3 contains 13 residues. V dropped 2 bases and J dropped 3 bases, with 7 bases sitting between them. Looked up from germline, CDR1 is KGHSH and CDR2 is LQKENI. CDR3 protein: CASSPNRDTEAFF. The CDR3 DNA is TGTGCCAGCTCACCAAACAGGGACACTGAAGCTTTCTTT.

The chain recombines TRBV9 with TRBJ1-2; D gene unclear. Trimming pared 2 bases from V and 8 bases from J, leaving 25 bases between. The CDR3 is 17 residues long. Germline lookup yields CDR1 SGDLS and CDR2 YYNGEE. In DNA form, the CDR3 reads TGTGCCAGCAGCGTTGGTCCGAGGCCTACCATAGTGGAAGGCTACACCTTC. Encoded protein: CASSVGPRPTIVEGYTF.

V usage is TRBV18 and J usage is TRBJ2-7, with 10 bases identical to TRBD1. Trimming cost V 6 bases and J 3 bases; bases outside gene matches: 5. The CDR3 has 14 residues. CDR1 is KGHSH and CDR2 is LQKENI in the germline V gene. The CDR3 region is CASSPGTGVYEQYF. The CDR3 DNA is TGTGCCAGCTCGCCCGGGACAGGGGTCTACGAGCAGTACTTC.

V gene TRBV28 combines with J gene TRBJ1-5, with 8 bases that match TRBD1. V trimming: 5 bases; J trimming: 6 bases; junction bases outside the gene matches: 33. This CDR3 has 23 residues. Germline CDR1 is MDHEN and CDR2 is SYDVKM. For the CDR3, the DNA is TGTGCCAGCAGTCTCGCTCCCGCCGGGGTTTCATCAGGGAGGGGACAGGATGGTCAGCCCCAGCATTTT. This sequence encodes CASSLAPAGVSSGRGQDGQPQHF.

The chain has TRBV11-1 and TRBJ2-2, with TRBD1 matching over 7 bases. The CDR3 runs to 16 residues. Germline lookup yields CDR1 SGHAT and CDR2 FQDESV (reference sequence). The V segment lost 5 bases and the J segment 0 bases; nucleotides outside the gene matches: 6. Here the CDR3 reads CASSHRGTANTGELFF. The CDR3 coding sequence is TGTGCCAGCAGCCACAGGGGTACGGCGAACACCGGGGAGCTGTTTTTT. Variable domain in full (rest from reference TRBV11-1 and TRBJ2-2): EAEVAQSPRYKITEKSQAVAFWCDPISGHATLYWYRQILGQGPELLVQFQDESVVDDSQLPKDRFSAERLKGVDSTLKIQPAELGDSAMYLCASSHRGTANTGELFFGEGSRLTVL.

This sequence joins TRBV4-1 and TRBJ1-6; no firm D call. The germline CDR1 and CDR2 sequences are MGHRA and YSYEKL. The V end was cut by 0 bases, the J end by 7 bases, with 13 bases between. This CDR3 is built from 16 residues. The CDR3 DNA follows: TGCGCCAGCAGCCAAGACCCAGGCCAGCGAAATTCACCCCTCCACTTT. The encoded protein is CASSQDPGQRNSPLHF.

The chain recombines TRBV6-6 with TRBJ1-2; unclear D gene. Germline-derived CDR1 and CDR2 are MNHNY and SVGAGI (reference sequence). CDR3 length equals 14 residues. Trimming left V 4 bases short and J 5 bases short, with 14 bases between. CDR3 sequence: CASSSIGRAYGYTF. The CDR3 coding sequence is TGTGCCAGCAGTTCCATCGGAAGGGCGTATGGCTACACCTTC.

The V and J genes are TRBV6-5 and TRBJ1-4; 7 nucleotides match TRBD1. In germline, CDR1 is MNHEY, CDR2 SVGAGI. This CDR3 is built from 16 residues. The V and J ends lost 4 bases and 0 bases, in that order; junction bases with no gene match: 5. The CDR3, as DNA: TGTGCCAGCAGTTCCCGCCAGGGGGCAACTAATGAAAAACTGTTTTTT. Translation gives CASSSRQGATNEKLFF.

The chain carries TRBV10-3 and TRBJ2-1, with 8 bases aligning to TRBD1. This CDR3 region has 13 residues. Germline V CDR1 and CDR2: ENHRY, SYGVKD. The junction had 3 bases not matched to a gene; V was cut back by 6 bases and J by 5 bases. For the CDR3, the DNA is TGTGCCATCAGGGGGACAGGCGACAATGAGCAGTTCTTC. It translates to CAIRGTGDNEQFF.

The chain is built from TRBV7-2 and TRBJ1-5; no definite D call. The V and J ends lost 1 base and 6 bases respectively, with 16 bases between them. The CDR3 totals 16 residues. CDR1 SGHTA and CDR2 FQGNSA come from the germline V gene. The chain's CDR3 is CASSLVGGDSGQPQHF. The CDR3 DNA reads TGTGCCAGCAGCTTAGTAGGAGGAGACTCAGGTCAGCCCCAGCATTTT.

The rearrangement links TRBV19 to TRBJ2-2; TRBD1 matches at 8 bases. V was clipped by 7 bases and J by 6 bases; unmatched bases: 7. The germline gives CDR1 LNHDA, CDR2 SQIVND (reference sequence). This CDR3 contains 14 residues. The CDR3 here is CASNRDRRAGELFF. The CDR3 DNA sequence: TGTGCCAGTAACCGGGACAGGCGGGCCGGGGAGCTGTTTTTT.

V and J are TRBV9 and TRBJ2-5, with 16 bases lining up with TRBD2. The J segment lost 5 bases and the V segment lost 3 bases, leaving 13 bases of the junction unmatched. Germline V gene lookup returns CDR1 SGDLS and CDR2 YYNGEE. The CDR3 has 19 residues. The CDR3 protein is CASSGRPGLAGGPLETQYF. In DNA form, the CDR3 reads TGTGCCAGCAGCGGCAGACCGGGACTAGCGGGGGGGCCTTTGGAGACCCAGTACTTC.

V and J are TRBV7-9 and TRBJ1-5; D gene unclear. V dropped 3 bases and J dropped 5 bases, with 8 bases sitting between them. There are 13 residues in the CDR3. The germline V gene encodes CDR1 SEHNR and CDR2 FQNEAQ (reference sequence). The DNA for the CDR3 is TGTGCCAGCAGCTTTGACGGGGATCAGCCCCAGCATTTT. Translation: CASSFDGDQPQHF.

The chain links TRBV5-6 to TRBJ1-1, with D perhaps matching TRBD1 (6 bases). Germline V gene lookup returns CDR1 SGHDT and CDR2 YYEEEE. V gave up 0 bases and J gave up 3 bases, with 9 bases separating them. The CDR3 runs 14 residues. The DNA for the CDR3 is TGTGCCAGCAGCTTGGGACAGGCTTACACTGAAGCTTTCTTT. Its protein product is CASSLGQAYTEAFF.

The rearrangement links TRBV19 to TRBJ1-2; weak D call: TRBD1 (5 bases). The CDR3 sequence is 16 residues long. Trimming pared 9 bases from V and 1 base from J, leaving 21 bases between. Germline V CDR1 and CDR2: LNHDA, SQIVND (reference sequence). The CDR3 coding sequence is TGTGCCAGGCCACCGCCGGCAGGGTCTTATAACTATGGCTACACCTTC. Translating gives CARPPPAGSYNYGYTF. The complete variable domain, with remaining parts taken from reference TRBV19 and TRBJ1-2, reads DGGITQSPKYLFRKEGQNVTLSCEQNLNHDAMYWYRQDPGQGLRLIYYSQIVNDFQKGDIAEGYSVSREKKESFPLTVTSAQKNPTAFYLCARPPPAGSYNYGYTFGSGTRLTVV.

This clone has just a few counts. V is TRBV5-1 and J is TRBJ1-4, with D unresolved. CDR1 SGHRS and CDR2 YFSETQ come from the germline V gene. V was pared by 5 bases and J by 8 bases, with 16 bases between. The CDR3 has 14 residues. The CDR3 loop is CASRREEFGEKLFF. The CDR3 coding sequence is TGCGCCAGCAGGAGGGAAGAGTTTGGAGAAAAACTGTTTTTT.

The chain combines TRBV9 with TRBJ1-2; TRBD1 is a possible D gene (5 bases). Germline assignment: CDR1 SGDLS and CDR2 YYNGEE. CDR3 length: 15 residues. Trimming pared 1 base from V and 4 bases from J, leaving 14 bases between. The CDR3 sequence is CASSVSSGTSYGYTF. As DNA, the CDR3 is TGTGCCAGCAGCGTAAGTTCAGGGACCAGCTATGGCTACACCTTC.

The gene calls are TRBV19 and TRBJ1-1; D is undetermined. The CDR3 runs 12 residues. Germline V gene data show CDR1 as LNHDA and CDR2 as SQIVND (reference sequence). Trimming stripped 3 bases from V and 7 bases from J, with 9 bases between. Written as DNA, the CDR3 is TGTGCCAGTAGTATCTTCGAGGGTGAAGCTTTCTTT. This translates into CASSIFEGEAFF.

The V gene is TRBV6-5, the J gene TRBJ1-3; 8 bases are shared with TRBD1. In germline, CDR1 is MNHEY, CDR2 SVGAGI. V lost 7 bases to trimming and J lost 1 base; unmatched junction nucleotides: 6. The CDR3 totals 15 residues. CDR3 bases: TGTGCCAGCAAGAAGGACAGGGTGTCTGGAAACACCATATATTTT. It yields the protein CASKKDRVSGNTIYF.

Concerning this clone: Relative to the germline gene, one junction end is altered; a read error may explain this. V usage is TRBV19 and J usage is TRBJ1-3, with D maybe TRBD1 (5 bases). The CDR3 sequence is 10 residues long. CDR1 and CDR2 from the germline V gene are LNHDA and SQIVND (reference sequence). The CDR3 DNA reads TGTGCCACCCGCCCCGGGACGGTGGATTTT. Residues: CATRPGTVDF.